Following are 10 T cell receptor beta chains from one sample sequenced in a study of molecular identifiers for immune sequencing clone quantification. TCRdb re-analysed the PCR reads in MiXCR, keeping a single row per CDR3 protein. The sample lists 460,000 or so distinct CDR3 sequences; about 25% were seen once. Sequenced material: naive CD8+ T cells from blood, with Jurkat cell RNA spiked in. Subset given: FACS-sorted CD8+CD4-CCR7+CD45RA+ naive T cells. Receptor source: a human donor in good health. Some libraries in this study had Jurkat cell RNA spiked in.

This clonotype showed up just a few times. The chain employs TRBV13 and TRBJ2-7; TRBD1 might be the D (6 bases). The germline CDR1 and CDR2 sequences are PRHDT and FYEKMQ (reference sequence). CDR3 size: 18 residues. Trimming removed 2 bases at V and 0 bases at J, with 20 bases between. The CDR3 here is CASSLNFRGQGSSYEQYF. The CDR3 nucleotides read TGTGCCAGCAGCTTAAACTTTCGAGGGCAGGGGAGCTCCTACGAGCAGTACTTC.

A few counts support this clonotype. The final CDR3 position lacks the conserved phenylalanine or tryptophan, pointing to a likely read error. The chain recombines TRBV4-1 with TRBJ1-3; TRBD1 matches at 7 bases. There are 15 residues in the CDR3. Per germline, CDR1 MGHRA and CDR2 YSYEKL. J gave up 4 bases and V 5 bases, and 8 bases lay outside the gene matches. CDR3 nucleotide sequence: TGCGCCAGCAGCGAGAGGACAGGTTCCGGAAACACCATATATCTT. Its translation is CASSERTGSGNTIYL.

The genes are TRBV7-2 and TRBJ1-5; no reliable D call. Trimming took off 2 bases at V and 3 bases at J, with 17 bases between the two ends. Germline-derived CDR1 and CDR2 are SGHTA and FQGNSA. The CDR3 is 17 amino acids. The CDR3 protein is CASSLRIAETPNQPQHF. The DNA for the CDR3 is TGTGCCAGCAGCTTAAGAATTGCAGAGACGCCCAATCAGCCCCAGCATTTT.

About this clonotype itself: This could be a read error, since a much larger clone is one nucleotide away. This chain uses TRBV7-9 with TRBJ2-5, with D perhaps matching TRBD1 (5 bases). The CDR3 is made up of 14 amino acids. Germline V gene sequence: CDR1 SEHNR, CDR2 FQNEAQ (reference sequence). The CDR3 DNA reads TGTGCCACCAGCTCGACAGCGTACCAAGAGACCCAGTACTTC. Protein: CATSSTAYQETQYF.

A note on this clonotype: This may come from a read error, since a much larger clone is one base off. A read error is likely, as this CDR3 ends without the conserved phenylalanine or tryptophan. The J gene is TRBJ2-3, the V gene TRBV6-5; 7 bases map to TRBD2. Per germline, CDR1 MNHEY and CDR2 SVGAGI. CDR3 length: 14 residues. With V trimmed by 2 bases and J by 2 bases, 1 base remained unmatched. Here the CDR3 DNA reads TGTGCCAGCAGTTACGCGGGAGCCACAGATACGCAGTATATT. Amino acids: CASSYAGATDTQYI.

The CDR3 nucleotides are TGTGCCAGCAGCTTGACTAGCGGAGGACAGGGGCCCTACAATGAGCAGTTCTTC. Its translation: CASSLTSGGQGPYNEQFF. The gene calls are TRBV7-6 and TRBJ2-1; either TRBD1 or TRBD2 may supply D (9 bases each). The CDR3 extends over 18 amino acids. With 3 bases removed from V and 2 bases from J, the gap between germline ends came to 20 bases. Germline V gene lookup returns CDR1 SGHVS and CDR2 FNYEAQ.

The rearrangement joins TRBV4-2 to TRBJ2-7; D is undetermined. CDR1 and CDR2 from the germline V gene are LGHNA and YNFKEQ. CDR3 size: 13 residues. The V end lost 4 bases, the J end lost 6 bases, and 13 bases lay between the germline ends. The CDR3 DNA reads as TGTGCCAGCAGCCCCCCCCTGAAGTCCGAGCAGTACTTC. Residues: CASSPPLKSEQYF.

This clonotype turned up a few times. The J gene is TRBJ1-1, the V gene TRBV4-3; unclear D gene. With 3 bases removed from V and 7 bases from J, the gap between germline ends came to 9 bases. Germline values: CDR1 LGHNA, CDR2 YSLEER. CDR3 length: 12 amino acids. CDR3 nucleotides: TGCGCCAGCAGCCATACGAAAAATGAAGCTTTCTTT. Its protein product is CASSHTKNEAFF.

This clonotype showed up many times. The CDR3 DNA follows: TGTGCCAGCAGTGAAGGGCTGGGGGACGAGCAGTACTTC. This gives the protein CASSEGLGDEQYF. The genes are TRBV2 and TRBJ2-7, with D tentatively TRBD1 or TRBD2 (5 bases each). The V and J ends lost 1 base and 5 bases respectively, with 9 bases between them. Per germline, CDR1 SNHLY and CDR2 FYNNEI. CDR3 length: 13 amino acids.

Many counts were recorded for this clonotype. The chain couples TRBV20-1 to TRBJ2-3; D unclear. The CDR3 totals 11 residues. V was cut by 0 bases and J by 5 bases, with 3 bases left in between. From germline, CDR1 is DFQATT and CDR2 SNEGSKA (reference sequence). The CDR3: CSARDQDTQYF. In nucleotides, the CDR3 is TGCAGTGCTAGAGATCAAGATACGCAGTATTTT.